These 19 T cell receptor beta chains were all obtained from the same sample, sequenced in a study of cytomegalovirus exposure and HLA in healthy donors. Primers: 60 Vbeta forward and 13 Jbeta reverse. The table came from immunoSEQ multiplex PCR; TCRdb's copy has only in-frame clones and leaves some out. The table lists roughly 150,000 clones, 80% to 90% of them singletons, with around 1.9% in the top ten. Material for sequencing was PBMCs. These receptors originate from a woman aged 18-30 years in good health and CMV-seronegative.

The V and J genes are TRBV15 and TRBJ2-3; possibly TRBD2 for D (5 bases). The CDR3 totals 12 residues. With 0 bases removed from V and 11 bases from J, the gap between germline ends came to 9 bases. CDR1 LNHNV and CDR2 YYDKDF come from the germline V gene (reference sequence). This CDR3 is CATSREEGGQYF. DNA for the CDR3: TGTGCCACCAGCAGAGAAGAGGGTGGGCAGTATTTT.

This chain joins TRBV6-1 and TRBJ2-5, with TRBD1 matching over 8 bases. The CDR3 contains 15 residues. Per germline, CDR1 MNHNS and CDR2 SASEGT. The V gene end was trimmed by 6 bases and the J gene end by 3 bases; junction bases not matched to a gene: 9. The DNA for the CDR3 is TGTGCCAGCAGCATCGGACAGGGATGGAAAGAGACCCAGTACTTC. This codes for CASSIGQGWKETQYF.

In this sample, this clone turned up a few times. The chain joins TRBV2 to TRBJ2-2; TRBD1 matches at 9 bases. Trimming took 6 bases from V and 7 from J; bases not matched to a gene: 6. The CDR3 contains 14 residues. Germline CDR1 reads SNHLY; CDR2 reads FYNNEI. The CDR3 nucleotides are TGTGCCAGCAGACAGGGACAGGGATACGGGGAGCTGTTTTTT. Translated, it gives CASRQGQGYGELFF.

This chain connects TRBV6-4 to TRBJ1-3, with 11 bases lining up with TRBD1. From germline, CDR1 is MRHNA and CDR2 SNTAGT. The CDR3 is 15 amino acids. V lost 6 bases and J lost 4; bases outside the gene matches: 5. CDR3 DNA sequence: TGTGCCAGCAGCGTGGACAGGGGGCTCGGAAACACCATATATTTT. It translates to CASSVDRGLGNTIYF.

The CDR3 nucleotides read TGTGCCAGTACGGGACAGGGAAATGGCTACACCTTC. Protein sequence: CASTGQGNGYTF. V usage is TRBV6-1 and J usage is TRBJ1-2; 9 nucleotides match TRBD1. CDR1 is MNHNS and CDR2 is SASEGT in the germline V gene. V lost 9 bases, J lost 6 bases, and 5 bases stayed unmatched. There are 12 residues in the CDR3.

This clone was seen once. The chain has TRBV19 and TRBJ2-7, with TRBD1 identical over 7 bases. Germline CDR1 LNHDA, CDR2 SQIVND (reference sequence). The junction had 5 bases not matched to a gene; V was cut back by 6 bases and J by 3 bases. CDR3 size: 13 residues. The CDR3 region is CASRPTGIYEQYF. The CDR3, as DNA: TGTGCCAGTAGACCGACAGGGATCTACGAGCAGTACTTC.

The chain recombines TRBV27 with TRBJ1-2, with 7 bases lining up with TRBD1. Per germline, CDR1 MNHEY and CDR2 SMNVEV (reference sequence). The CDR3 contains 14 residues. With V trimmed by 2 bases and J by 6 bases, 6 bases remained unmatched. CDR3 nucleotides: TGTGCCAGCAGTTTAATCGGGACAGCTAATGGCTACACCTTC. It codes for CASSLIGTANGYTF.

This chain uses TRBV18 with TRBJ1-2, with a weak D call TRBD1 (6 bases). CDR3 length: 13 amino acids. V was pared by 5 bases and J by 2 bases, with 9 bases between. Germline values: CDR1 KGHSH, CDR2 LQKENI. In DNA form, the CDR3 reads TGTGCCAGCTCAGAGCAGGGGAACTATGGCTACACCTTC. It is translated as CASSEQGNYGYTF.

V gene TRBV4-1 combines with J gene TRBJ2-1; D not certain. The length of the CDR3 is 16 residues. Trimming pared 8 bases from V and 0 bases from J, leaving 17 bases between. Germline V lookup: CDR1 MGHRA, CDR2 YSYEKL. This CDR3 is CASALNQVNSYNEQFF. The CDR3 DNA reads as TGCGCCAGCGCCCTGAATCAGGTGAACTCCTACAATGAGCAGTTCTTC.

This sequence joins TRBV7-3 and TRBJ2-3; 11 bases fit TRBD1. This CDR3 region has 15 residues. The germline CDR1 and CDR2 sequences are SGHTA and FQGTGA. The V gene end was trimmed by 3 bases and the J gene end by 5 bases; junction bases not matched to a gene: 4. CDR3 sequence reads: CASSLSGTGGDTQYF. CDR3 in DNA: TGTGCCAGCAGCTTGTCCGGGACAGGGGGAGATACGCAGTATTTT.

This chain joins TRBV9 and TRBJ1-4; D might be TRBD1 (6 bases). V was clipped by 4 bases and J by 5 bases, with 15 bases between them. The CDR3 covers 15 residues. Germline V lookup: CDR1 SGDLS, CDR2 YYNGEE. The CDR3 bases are TGTGCCAGCAGCCCTGCGGGGGCGACGAATGAAAAACTGTTTTTT. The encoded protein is CASSPAGATNEKLFF.

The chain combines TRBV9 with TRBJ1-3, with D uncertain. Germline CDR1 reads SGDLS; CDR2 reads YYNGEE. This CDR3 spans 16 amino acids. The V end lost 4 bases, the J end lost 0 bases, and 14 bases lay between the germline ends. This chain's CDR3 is CASSRQRRTSGNTIYF. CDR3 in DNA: TGTGCCAGCAGCCGTCAGAGGAGGACCTCTGGAAACACCATATATTTT.

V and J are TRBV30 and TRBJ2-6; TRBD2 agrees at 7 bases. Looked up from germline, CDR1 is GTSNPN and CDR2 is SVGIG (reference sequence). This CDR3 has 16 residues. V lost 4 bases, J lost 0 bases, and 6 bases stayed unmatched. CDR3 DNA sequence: TGTGCCTGGACCAAAGCGGGGTTCTCTGGGGCCAACGTCCTGACTTTC. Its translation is CAWTKAGFSGANVLTF.

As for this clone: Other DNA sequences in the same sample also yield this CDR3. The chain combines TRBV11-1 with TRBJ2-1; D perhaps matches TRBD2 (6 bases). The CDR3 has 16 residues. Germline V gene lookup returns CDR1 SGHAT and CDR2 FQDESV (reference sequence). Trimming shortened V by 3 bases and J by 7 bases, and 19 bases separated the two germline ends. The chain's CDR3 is CASSLVEGGVRNEQFF. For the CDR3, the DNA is TGTGCCAGCAGCTTGGTGGAGGGCGGAGTCAGGAATGAGCAGTTCTTC.

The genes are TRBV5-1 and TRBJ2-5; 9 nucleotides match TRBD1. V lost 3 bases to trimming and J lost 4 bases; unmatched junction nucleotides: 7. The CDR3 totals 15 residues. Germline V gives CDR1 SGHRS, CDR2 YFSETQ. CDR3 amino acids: CASSYSGQGSETQYF. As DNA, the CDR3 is TGCGCCAGCAGCTACTCGGGACAGGGATCAGAGACCCAGTACTTC.

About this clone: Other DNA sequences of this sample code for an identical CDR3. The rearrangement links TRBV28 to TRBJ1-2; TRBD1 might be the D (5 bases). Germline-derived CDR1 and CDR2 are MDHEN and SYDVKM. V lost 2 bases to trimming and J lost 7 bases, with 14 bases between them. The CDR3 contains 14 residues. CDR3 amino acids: CASSLGRAGGGYTF. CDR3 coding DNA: TGTGCCAGCAGTTTAGGCAGGGCGGGAGGTGGCTACACCTTC.

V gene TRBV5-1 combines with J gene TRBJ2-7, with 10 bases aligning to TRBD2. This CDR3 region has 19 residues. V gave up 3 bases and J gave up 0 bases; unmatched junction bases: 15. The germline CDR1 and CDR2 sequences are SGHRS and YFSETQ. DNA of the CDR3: TGCGCCAGCAGCTCCCACCCACTAGCGGGAAACTTAAGCTCCTACGAGCAGTACTTC. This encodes CASSSHPLAGNLSSYEQYF. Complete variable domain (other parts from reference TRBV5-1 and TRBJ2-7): KAGVTQTPRYLIKTRGQQVTLSCSPISGHRSVSWYQQTPGQGLQFLFEYFSETQRNKGNFPGRFSGRQFSNSRSEMNVSTLELGDSALYLCASSSHPLAGNLSSYEQYFGPGTRLTVT.

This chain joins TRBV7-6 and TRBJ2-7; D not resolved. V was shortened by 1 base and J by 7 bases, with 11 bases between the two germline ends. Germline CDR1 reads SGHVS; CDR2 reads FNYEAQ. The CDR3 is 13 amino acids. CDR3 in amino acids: CASSLESFGEQYF. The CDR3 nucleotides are TGTGCCAGCAGCTTAGAGTCTTTCGGGGAGCAGTACTTC.

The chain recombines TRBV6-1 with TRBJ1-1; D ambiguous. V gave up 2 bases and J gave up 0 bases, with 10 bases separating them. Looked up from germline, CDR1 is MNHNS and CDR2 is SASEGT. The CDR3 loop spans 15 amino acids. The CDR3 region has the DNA TGTGCCAGCAGTGAACATCAGGTCATGAACACTGAAGCTTTCTTT. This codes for CASSEHQVMNTEAFF.